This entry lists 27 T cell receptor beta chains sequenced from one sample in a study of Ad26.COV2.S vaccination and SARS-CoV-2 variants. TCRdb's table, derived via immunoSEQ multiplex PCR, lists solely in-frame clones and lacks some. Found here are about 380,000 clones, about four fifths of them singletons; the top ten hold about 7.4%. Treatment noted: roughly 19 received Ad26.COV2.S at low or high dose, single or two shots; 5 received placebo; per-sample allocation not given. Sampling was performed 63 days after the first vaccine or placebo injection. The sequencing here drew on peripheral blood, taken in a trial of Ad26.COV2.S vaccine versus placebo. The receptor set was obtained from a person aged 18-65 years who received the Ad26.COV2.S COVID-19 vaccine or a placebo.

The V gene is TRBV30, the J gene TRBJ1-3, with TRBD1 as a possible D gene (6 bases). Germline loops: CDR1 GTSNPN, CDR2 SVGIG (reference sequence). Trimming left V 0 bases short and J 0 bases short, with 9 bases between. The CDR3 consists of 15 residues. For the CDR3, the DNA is TGTGCCTGGAGTGTTATACAGGGCTCTGGAAACACCATATATTTT. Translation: CAWSVIQGSGNTIYF.

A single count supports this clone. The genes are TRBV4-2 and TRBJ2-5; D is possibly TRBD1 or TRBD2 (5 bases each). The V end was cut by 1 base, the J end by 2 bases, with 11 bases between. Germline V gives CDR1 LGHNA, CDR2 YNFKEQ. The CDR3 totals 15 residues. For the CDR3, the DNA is TGTGCCAGCAGCCAAGGCTGGGACCCACAAGAGACCCAGTACTTC. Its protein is CASSQGWDPQETQYF.

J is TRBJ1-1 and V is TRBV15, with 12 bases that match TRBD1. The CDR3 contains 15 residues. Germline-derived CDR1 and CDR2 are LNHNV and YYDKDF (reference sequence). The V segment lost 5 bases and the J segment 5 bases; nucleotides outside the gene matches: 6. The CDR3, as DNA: TGTGCCACCAGCCCAGGGACAGGGGGCTTGACTGAAGCTTTCTTT. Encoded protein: CATSPGTGGLTEAFF.

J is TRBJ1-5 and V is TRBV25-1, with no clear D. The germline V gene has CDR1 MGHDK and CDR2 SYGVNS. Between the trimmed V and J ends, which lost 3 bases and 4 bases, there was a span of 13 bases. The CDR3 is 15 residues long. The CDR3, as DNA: TGTGCCAGCAGTGACTCCTCCAGCCCTAATCAGCCCCAGCATTTT. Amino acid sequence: CASSDSSSPNQPQHF.

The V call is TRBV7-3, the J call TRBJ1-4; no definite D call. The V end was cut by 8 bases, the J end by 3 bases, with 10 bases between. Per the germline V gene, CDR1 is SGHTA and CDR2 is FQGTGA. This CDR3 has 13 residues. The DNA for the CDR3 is TGTGCCAGCGCGAACAGTCCTAATGAAAAACTGTTTTTT. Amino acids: CASANSPNEKLFF.

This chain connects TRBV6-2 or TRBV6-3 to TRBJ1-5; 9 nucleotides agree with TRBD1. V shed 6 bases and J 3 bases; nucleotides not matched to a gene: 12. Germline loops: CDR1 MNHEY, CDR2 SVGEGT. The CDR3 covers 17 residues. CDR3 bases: TGTGCCAGCAGCCATAACCGGGACAGGGCCCTCAATCAGCCCCAGCATTTT. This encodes CASSHNRDRALNQPQHF.

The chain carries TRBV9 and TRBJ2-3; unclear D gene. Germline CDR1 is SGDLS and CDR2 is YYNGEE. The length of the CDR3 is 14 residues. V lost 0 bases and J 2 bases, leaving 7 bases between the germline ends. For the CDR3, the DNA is TGTGCCAGCAGCGTAGGTCCTAACACAGATACGCAGTATTTT. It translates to CASSVGPNTDTQYF.

The CDR3 region has the DNA TGTGCCAGCAGCAAATCCGCCCGCGAGCAGTACTTC. The encoded protein is CASSKSAREQYF. The chain has TRBV7-2 and TRBJ2-7; D is uncertain. The length of the CDR3 is 12 residues. Germline values: CDR1 SGHTA, CDR2 FQGNSA. Deletions cut 5 bases from V and 6 bases from J, with 11 bases between. The full variable domain, with the rest looked up from reference TRBV7-2 and TRBJ2-7, is GAGVSQSPSNKVTEKGKDVELRCDPISGHTALYWYRQSLGQGLEFLIYFQGNSAPDKSGLPSDRFSAERTGGSVSTLTIQRTQQEDSAVYLCASSKSAREQYFGPGTRLTVT.

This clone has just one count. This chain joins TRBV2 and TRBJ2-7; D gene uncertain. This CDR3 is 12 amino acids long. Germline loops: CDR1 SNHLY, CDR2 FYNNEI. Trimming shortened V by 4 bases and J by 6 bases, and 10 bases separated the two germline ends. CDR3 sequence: CASSAGNGEQYF. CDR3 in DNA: TGTGCCAGCAGTGCTGGGAATGGCGAGCAGTACTTC.

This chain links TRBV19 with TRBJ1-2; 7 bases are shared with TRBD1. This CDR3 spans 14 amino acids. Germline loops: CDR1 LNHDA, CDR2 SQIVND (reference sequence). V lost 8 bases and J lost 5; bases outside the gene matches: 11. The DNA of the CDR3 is TGTGCCAGTCAAAGACAGGGTGAACGGTATGGCTACACCTTC. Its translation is CASQRQGERYGYTF.

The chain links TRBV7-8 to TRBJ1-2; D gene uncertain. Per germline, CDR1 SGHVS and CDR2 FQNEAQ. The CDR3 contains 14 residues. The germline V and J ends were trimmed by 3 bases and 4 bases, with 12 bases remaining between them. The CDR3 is CASSFRAGGYGYTF. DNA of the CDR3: TGTGCCAGCAGCTTTAGGGCAGGTGGCTATGGCTACACCTTC.

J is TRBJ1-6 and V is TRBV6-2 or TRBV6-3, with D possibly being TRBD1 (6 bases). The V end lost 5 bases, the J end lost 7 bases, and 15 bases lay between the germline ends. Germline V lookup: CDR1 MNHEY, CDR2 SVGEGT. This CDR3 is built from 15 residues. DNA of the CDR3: TGTGCCAGCAGTCAAGGACAGTTGCAGAATTCACCCCTCCACTTT. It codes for CASSQGQLQNSPLHF.

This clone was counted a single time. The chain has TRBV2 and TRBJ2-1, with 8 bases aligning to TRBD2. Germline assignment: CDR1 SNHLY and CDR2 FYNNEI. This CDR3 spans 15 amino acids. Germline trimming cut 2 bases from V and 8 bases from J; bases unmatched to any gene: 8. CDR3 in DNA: TGTGCCAGCAGTGAATGGCGGGAGGCTCTTGATGAGCAGTTCTTC. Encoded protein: CASSEWREALDEQFF.

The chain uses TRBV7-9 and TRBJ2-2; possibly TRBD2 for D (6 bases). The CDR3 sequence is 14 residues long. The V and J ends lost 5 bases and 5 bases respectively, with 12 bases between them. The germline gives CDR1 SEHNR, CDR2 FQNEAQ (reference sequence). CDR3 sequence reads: CASSLGLPTGELFF. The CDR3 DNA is TGTGCCAGCAGCCTGGGACTGCCGACCGGGGAGCTGTTTTTT.

CDR3 sequence: CASSPAGTDYEKLFF. As DNA, the CDR3 is TGCGCCAGCAGCCCAGCCGGGACAGATTATGAAAAACTGTTTTTT. V gene TRBV5-1 combines with J gene TRBJ1-4, with TRBD1 identical over 7 bases. The germline V gene has CDR1 SGHRS and CDR2 YFSETQ. V was pared by 4 bases and J by 6 bases, with 9 bases of the junction left unmatched. The CDR3 covers 15 residues. Complete variable domain (other parts from reference TRBV5-1 and TRBJ1-4): KAGVTQTPRYLIKTRGQQVTLSCSPISGHRSVSWYQQTPGQGLQFLFEYFSETQRNKGNFPGRFSGRQFSNSRSEMNVSTLELGDSALYLCASSPAGTDYEKLFFGSGTQLSVL.

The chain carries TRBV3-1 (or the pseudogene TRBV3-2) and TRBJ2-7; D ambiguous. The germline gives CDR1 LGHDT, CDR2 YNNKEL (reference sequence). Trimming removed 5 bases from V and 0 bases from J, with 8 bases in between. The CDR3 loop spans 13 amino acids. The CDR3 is CASSFLSSYEQYF. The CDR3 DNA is TGTGCCAGCAGCTTCCTTAGCTCCTACGAGCAGTACTTC.

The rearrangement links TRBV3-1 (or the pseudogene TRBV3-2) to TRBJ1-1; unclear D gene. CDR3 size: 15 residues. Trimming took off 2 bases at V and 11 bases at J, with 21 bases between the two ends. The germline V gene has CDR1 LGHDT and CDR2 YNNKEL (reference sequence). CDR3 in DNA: TGTGCCAGCAGCCAATTCAATGGGAATTCAGTTAGGGCTTTCTTT. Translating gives CASSQFNGNSVRAFF.

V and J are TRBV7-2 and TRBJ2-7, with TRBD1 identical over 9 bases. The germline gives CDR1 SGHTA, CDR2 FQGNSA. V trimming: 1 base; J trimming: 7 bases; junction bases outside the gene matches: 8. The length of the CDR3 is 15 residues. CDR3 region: CASSLGGQGPREQYF. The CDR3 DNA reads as TGTGCCAGCAGCTTAGGAGGACAGGGGCCTCGGGAGCAGTACTTC.

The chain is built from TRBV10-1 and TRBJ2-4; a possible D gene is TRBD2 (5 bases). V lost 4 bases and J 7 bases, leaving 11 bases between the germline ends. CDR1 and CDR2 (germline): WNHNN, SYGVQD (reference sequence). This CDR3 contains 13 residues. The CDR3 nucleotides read TGCGCCAGCAGTGGAGGTAGCGTTAACATTCAGTACTTC. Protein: CASSGGSVNIQYF.

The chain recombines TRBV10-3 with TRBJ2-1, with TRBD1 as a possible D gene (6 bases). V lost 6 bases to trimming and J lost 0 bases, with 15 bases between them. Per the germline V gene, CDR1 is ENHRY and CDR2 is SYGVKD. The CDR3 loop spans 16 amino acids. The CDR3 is CAISWDTSSSYNEQFF. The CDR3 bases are TGTGCCATCAGCTGGGACACCTCGAGCTCCTACAATGAGCAGTTCTTC.

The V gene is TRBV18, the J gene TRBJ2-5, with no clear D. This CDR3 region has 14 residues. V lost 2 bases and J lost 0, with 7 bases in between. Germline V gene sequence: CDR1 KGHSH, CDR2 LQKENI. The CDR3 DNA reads TGTGCCAGCTCACCATCTATGTACCAAGAGACCCAGTACTTC. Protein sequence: CASSPSMYQETQYF.

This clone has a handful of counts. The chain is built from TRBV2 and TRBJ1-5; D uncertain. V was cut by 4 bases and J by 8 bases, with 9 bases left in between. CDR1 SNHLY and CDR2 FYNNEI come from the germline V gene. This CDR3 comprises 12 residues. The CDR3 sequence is CASSAPVEPQHF. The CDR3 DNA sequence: TGTGCCAGCAGTGCTCCAGTTGAGCCCCAGCATTTT.

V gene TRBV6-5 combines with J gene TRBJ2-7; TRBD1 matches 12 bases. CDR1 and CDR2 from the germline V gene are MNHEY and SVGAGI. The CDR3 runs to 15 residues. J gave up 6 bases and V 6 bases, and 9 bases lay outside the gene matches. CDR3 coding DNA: TGTGCCAGCAGCCGCTGGGACAGGGGGCAAGGCGAGCAGTACTTC. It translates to CASSRWDRGQGEQYF.

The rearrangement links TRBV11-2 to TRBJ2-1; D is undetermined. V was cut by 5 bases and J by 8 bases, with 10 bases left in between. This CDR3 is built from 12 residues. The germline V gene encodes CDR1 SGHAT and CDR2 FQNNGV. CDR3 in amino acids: CASSPSADEQFF. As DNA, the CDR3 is TGTGCCAGCAGCCCCTCGGCTGATGAGCAGTTCTTC. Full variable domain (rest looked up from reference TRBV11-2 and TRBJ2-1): EAGVAQSPRYKIIEKRQSVAFWCNPISGHATLYWYQQILGQGPKLLIQFQNNGVVDDSQLPKDRFSAERLKGVDSTLKIQPAKLEDSAVYLCASSPSADEQFFGPGTRLTVL.

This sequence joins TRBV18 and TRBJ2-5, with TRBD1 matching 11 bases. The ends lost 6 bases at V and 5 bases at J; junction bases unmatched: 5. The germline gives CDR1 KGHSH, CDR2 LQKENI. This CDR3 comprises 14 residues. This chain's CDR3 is CASSLDRGHETQYF. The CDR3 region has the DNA TGTGCCAGCTCGCTGGACAGGGGGCATGAGACCCAGTACTTC. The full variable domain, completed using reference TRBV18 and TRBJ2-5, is NAGVMQNPRHLVRRRGQEARLRCSPMKGHSHVYWYRQLPEEGLKFMVYLQKENIIDESGMPKERFSAEFPKEGPSILRIQQVVRGDSAAYFCASSLDRGHETQYFGPGTRLLVL.

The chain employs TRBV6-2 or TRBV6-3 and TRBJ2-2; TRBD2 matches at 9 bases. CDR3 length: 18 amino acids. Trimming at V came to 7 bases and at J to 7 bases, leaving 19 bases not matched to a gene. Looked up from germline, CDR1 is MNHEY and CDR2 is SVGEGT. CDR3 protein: CASTPGWGGLARDGELFF. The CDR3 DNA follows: TGTGCCAGCACCCCCGGATGGGGGGGACTAGCCCGCGACGGGGAGCTGTTTTTT.

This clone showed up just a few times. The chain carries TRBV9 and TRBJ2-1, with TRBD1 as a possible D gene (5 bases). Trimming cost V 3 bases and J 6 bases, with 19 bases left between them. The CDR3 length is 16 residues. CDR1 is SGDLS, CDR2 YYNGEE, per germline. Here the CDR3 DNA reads TGTGCCAGCAGCGCGATAGACAGAGTAGTAATCAATGAGCAGTTCTTC. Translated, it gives CASSAIDRVVINEQFF.